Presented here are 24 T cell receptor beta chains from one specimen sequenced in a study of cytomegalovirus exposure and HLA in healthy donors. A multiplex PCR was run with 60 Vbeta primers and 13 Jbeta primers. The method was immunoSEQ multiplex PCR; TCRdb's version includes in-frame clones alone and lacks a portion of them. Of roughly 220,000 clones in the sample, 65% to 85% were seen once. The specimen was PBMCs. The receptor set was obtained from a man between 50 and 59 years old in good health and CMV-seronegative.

CDR3 amino acids: CSVLEGGREFF. CDR3 in DNA: TGCAGCGTCCTAGAGGGCGGCCGGGAGTTCTTC. The genes are TRBV29-1 and TRBJ2-1; TRBD2 might be the D (5 bases). V was pared by 6 bases and J by 14 bases, with 17 bases between. CDR3 length equals 11 residues. Germline CDR1 and CDR2: SQVTM and ANQGSEA.

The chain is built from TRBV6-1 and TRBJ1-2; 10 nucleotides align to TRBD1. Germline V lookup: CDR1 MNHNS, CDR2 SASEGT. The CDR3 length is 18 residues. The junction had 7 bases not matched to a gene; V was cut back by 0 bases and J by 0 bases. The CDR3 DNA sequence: TGTGCCAGCAGTGAAGCGAGGGACAGGGGTCCTTCTAACTATGGCTACACCTTC. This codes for CASSEARDRGPSNYGYTF.

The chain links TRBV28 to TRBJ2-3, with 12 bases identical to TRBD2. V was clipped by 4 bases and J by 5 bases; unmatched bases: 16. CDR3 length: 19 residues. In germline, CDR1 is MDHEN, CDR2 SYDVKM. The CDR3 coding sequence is TGTGCCAGCAGTTCCACAAGCGGACTAGCGGGATGGAGACGAGATACGCAGTATTTT. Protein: CASSSTSGLAGWRRDTQYF.

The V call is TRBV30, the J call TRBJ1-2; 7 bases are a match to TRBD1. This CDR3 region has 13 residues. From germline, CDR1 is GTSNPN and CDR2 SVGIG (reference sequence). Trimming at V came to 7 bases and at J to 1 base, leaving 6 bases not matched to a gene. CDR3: CASKTGSNYGYTF. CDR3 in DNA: TGTGCCTCGAAGACAGGGAGTAACTATGGCTACACCTTC.

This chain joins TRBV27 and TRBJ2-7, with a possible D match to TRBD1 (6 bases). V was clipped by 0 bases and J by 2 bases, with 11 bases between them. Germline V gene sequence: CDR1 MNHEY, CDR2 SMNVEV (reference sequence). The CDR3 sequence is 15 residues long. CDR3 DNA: TGTGCCAGCAGTTTATCCCCAGGGGCGACCTACGAGCAGTACTTC. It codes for CASSLSPGATYEQYF.

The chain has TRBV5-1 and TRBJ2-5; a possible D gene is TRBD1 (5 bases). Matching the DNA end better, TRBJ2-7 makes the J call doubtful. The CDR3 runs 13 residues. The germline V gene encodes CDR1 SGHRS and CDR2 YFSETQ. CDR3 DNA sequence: TGCGCCAGCAGCTTGCAAGGGGATGGCGAGCAGTACTTC. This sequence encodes CASSLQGDGEQYF.

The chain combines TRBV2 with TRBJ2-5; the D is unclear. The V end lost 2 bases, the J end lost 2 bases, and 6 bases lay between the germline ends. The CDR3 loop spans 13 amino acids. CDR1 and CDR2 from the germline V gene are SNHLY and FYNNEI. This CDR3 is CASSESRQETQYF. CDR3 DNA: TGTGCCAGCAGTGAAAGCAGGCAAGAGACCCAGTACTTC.

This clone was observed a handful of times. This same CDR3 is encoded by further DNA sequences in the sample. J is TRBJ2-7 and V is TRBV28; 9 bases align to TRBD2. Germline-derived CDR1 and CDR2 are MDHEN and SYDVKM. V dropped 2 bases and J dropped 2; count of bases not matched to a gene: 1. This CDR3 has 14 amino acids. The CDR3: CASSLAGGPYEQYF. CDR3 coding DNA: TGTGCCAGCAGTTTAGCGGGAGGGCCCTACGAGCAGTACTTC.

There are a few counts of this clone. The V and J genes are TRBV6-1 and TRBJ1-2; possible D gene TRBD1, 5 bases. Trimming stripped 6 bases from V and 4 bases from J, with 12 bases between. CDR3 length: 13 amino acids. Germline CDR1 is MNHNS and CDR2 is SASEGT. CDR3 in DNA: TGTGCCAGCAGCCTTGGGGCTTCCTATGGCTACACCTTC. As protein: CASSLGASYGYTF.

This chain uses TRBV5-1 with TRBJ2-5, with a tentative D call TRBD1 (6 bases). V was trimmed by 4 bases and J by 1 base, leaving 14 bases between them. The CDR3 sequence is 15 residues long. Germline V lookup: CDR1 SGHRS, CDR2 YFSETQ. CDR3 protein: CASSPTGPPQETQYF. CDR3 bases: TGCGCCAGCAGCCCGACAGGTCCCCCCCAAGAGACCCAGTACTTC.

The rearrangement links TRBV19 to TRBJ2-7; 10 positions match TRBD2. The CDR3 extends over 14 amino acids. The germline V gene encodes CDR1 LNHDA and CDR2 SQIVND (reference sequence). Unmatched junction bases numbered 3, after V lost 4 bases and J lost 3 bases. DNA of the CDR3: TGTGCCAGTAGTACTAGCGGGAGTGACTACGAGCAGTACTTC. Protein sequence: CASSTSGSDYEQYF.

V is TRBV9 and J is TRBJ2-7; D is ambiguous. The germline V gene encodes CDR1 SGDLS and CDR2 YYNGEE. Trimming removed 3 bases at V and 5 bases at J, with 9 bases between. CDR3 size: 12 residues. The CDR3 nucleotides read TGTGCCAGCAGCGAAAGCCTTCACGAGCAGTACTTC. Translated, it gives CASSESLHEQYF.

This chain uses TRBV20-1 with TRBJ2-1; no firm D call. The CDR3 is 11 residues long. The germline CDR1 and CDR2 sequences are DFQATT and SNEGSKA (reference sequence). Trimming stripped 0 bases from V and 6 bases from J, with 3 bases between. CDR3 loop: CSARDSNEQFF. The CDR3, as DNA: TGCAGTGCTAGAGATAGCAATGAGCAGTTCTTC.

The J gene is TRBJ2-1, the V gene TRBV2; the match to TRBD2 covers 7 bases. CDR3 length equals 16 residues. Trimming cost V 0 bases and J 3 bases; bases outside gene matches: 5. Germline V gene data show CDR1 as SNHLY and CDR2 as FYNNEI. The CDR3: CASSEALAEIYNEQFF. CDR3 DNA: TGTGCCAGCAGTGAAGCTCTAGCGGAGATCTACAATGAGCAGTTCTTC.

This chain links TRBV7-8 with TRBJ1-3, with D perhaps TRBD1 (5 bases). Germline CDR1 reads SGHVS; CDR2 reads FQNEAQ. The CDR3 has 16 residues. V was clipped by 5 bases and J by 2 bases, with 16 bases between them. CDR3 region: CASSPDPQGTGNTIYF. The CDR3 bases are TGTGCCAGCAGCCCCGATCCCCAGGGAACTGGAAACACCATATATTTT. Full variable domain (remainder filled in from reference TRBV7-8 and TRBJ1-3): GAGVSQSPRYKVAKRGQDVALRCDPISGHVSLFWYQQALGQGPEFLTYFQNEAQLDKSGLPSDRFFAERPEGSVSTLKIQRTQQEDSAVYLCASSPDPQGTGNTIYFGEGSWLTVV.

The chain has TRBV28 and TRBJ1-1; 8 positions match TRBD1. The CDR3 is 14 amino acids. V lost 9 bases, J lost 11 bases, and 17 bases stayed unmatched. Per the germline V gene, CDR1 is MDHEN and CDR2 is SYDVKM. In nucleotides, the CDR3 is TGTGCCAGTTATTCCCGACAGGGGCCGGGACGGGCTTTCTTT. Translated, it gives CASYSRQGPGRAFF.

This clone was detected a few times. The CDR3 sequence: CASSPREARGYTF. Here the CDR3 DNA reads TGTGCCAGCAGCCCCCGGGAGGCCCGGGGCTACACCTTC. V usage is TRBV11-1 and J usage is TRBJ1-2, with unresolved D. Germline CDR1 SGHAT, CDR2 FQDESV (reference sequence). V was clipped by 5 bases and J by 8 bases, with 15 bases between them. The CDR3 runs 13 residues.

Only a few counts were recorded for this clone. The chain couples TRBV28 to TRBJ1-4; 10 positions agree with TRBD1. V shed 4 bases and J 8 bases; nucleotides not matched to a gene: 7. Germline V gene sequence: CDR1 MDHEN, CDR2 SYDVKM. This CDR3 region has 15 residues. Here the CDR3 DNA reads TGTGCCAGCAGTTCTCGGACAGGGGGGAGGGAAAAACTGTTTTTT. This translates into CASSSRTGGREKLFF.

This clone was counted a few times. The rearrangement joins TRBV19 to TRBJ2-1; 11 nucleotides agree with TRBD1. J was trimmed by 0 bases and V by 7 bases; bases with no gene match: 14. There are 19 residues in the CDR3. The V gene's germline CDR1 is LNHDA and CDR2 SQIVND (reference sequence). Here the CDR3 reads CASKGSTPGQGGSYNEQFF. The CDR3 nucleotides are TGTGCCAGTAAGGGATCAACTCCGGGACAGGGGGGCTCCTACAATGAGCAGTTCTTC.

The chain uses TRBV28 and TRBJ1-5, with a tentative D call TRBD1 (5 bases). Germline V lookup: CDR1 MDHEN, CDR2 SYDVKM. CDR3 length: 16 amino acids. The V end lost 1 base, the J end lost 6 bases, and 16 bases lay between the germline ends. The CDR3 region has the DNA TGTGCCAGCAGTTTATCCACCGGGGGTCCCGCTCAGCCCCAGCATTTT. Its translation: CASSLSTGGPAQPQHF. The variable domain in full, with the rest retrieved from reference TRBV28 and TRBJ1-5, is DVKVTQSSRYLVKRTGEKVFLECVQDMDHENMFWYRQDPGLGLRLIYFSYDVKMKEKGDIPEGYSVSREKKERFSLILESASTNQTSMYLCASSLSTGGPAQPQHFGDGTRLSIL.

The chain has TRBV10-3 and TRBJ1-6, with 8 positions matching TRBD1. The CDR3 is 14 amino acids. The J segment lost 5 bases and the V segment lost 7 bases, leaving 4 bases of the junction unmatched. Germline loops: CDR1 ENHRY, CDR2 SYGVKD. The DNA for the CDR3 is TGTGCCATCACGCCGGGACAGGATAATTCACCCCTCCACTTT. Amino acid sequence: CAITPGQDNSPLHF.

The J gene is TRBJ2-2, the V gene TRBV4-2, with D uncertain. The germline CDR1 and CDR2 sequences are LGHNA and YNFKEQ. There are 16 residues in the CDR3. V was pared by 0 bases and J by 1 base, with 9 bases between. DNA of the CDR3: TGTGCCAGCAGCCAAGACGTAGTTGGGAACACCGGGGAGCTGTTTTTT. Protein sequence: CASSQDVVGNTGELFF.

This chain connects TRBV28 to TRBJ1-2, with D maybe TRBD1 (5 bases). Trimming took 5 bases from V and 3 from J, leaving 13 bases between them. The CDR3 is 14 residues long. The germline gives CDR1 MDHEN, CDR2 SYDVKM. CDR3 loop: CASSPLQGHYGYTF. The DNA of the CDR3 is TGTGCCAGCAGTCCCCTCCAGGGCCACTATGGCTACACCTTC.

CDR3 in DNA: TGTGCCAGCAGTACTAAGCCGGGACTAGGGCAAGAGACCCAGTACTTC. It codes for CASSTKPGLGQETQYF. This rearrangement joins TRBV2 to TRBJ2-5; the match to TRBD2 covers 8 bases. Germline trimming cut 5 bases from V and 2 bases from J; bases unmatched to any gene: 10. This CDR3 has 16 residues. The V gene's germline CDR1 is SNHLY and CDR2 FYNNEI.